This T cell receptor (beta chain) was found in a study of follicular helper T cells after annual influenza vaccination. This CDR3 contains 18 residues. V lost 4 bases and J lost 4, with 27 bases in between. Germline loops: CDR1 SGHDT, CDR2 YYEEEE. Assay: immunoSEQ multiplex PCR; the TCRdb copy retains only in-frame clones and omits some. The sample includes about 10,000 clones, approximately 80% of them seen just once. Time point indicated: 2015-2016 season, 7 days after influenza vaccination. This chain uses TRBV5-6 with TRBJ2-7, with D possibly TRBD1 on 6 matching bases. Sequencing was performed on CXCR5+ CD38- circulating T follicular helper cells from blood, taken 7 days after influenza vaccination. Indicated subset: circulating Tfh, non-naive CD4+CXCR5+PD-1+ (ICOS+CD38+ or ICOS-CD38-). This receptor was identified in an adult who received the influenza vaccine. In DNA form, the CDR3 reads TGTGCCAGCAGCCTTCAGTATGGGGGCCTATACGATCATTACGAGCAGTACTTC. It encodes CASSLQYGGLYDHYEQYF.